These T cell receptor beta chains were read from a single sample in a study of cytomegalovirus exposure and HLA in healthy donors. TCRdb keeps only in-frame clones here, not all; method: immunoSEQ multiplex PCR. The table lists approximately 120,000 clones, 78% of them singletons. The sample comprised PBMCs. These receptors came from a man aged 25-45 years in good health and CMV-seropositive. The CDR3 runs from the conserved cysteine through the conserved F or W. The D gene is left open where the match is weak. Clone size is given for some rows only: seen once, a few or many times, or a class if the clone is expanded.

clone_size cdr3_length j_call v_call d_call cdr3_aa cdr3_nt
few 16 TRBJ2-7 TRBV6-1 NA CASSENAGFSSYEQYF TGTGCCAGCAGTGAAAACGCGGGTTTTAGCTCCTACGAGCAGTACTTC
NA 15 TRBJ1-4 TRBV9 NA CASSEGPLRGEKLFF TGTGCCAGCAGCGAGGGACCCCTTAGGGGGGAAAAACTGTTTTTT
NA 15 TRBJ2-3 TRBV25-1 TRBD2 CASRGRGRAGDTQYF TGTGCCAGCAGGGGGCGCGGGAGGGCCGGAGATACGCAGTATTTT
NA 17 TRBJ2-5 TRBV4-2 TRBD2 CASSQEALAGVQETQYF TGTGCCAGCAGCCAAGAGGCGTTAGCGGGAGTACAAGAGACCCAGTACTTC
few 15 TRBJ2-1 TRBV29-1 TRBD2 CSIYLTSGRDGEQFF TGCAGCATCTACCTTACTAGCGGGAGGGATGGTGAGCAGTTCTTC
NA 13 TRBJ1-5 TRBV4-3 NA CASSQDEGQPQHF TGCGCCAGCAGCCAAGACGAGGGTCAGCCCCAGCATTTT
NA 15 TRBJ2-2 TRBV5-1 TRBD1 CASSLGDRDGGELFF TGCGCCAGCAGCTTGGGTGACAGGGACGGCGGGGAGCTGTTTTTT
once 16 TRBJ2-5 TRBV5-6 TRBD2 CASSYGLAGVLETQYF TGTGCCAGCAGCTATGGACTAGCGGGAGTATTAGAGACCCAGTACTTC
NA 13 TRBJ2-1 TRBV29-1 TRBD2 CSVWTSGRNEQFF TGCAGCGTATGGACTAGCGGGAGAAATGAGCAGTTCTTC
few 14 TRBJ2-1 TRBV9 TRBD2 CASSGGGGNNEQFF TGTGCCAGCAGCGGGGGGGGAGGGAACAATGAGCAGTTCTTC
NA 13 TRBJ2-7 TRBV27 TRBD2 CASSSSGLYEQYF TGTGCCAGCAGTTCTAGCGGGCTCTACGAGCAGTACTTC
once 14 TRBJ1-2 TRBV5-4 TRBD1 CASSLGVGQYGYTF TGTGCCAGCAGCTTGGGGGTGGGACAGTATGGCTACACCTTC
NA 15 TRBJ2-3 TRBV14 TRBD2 CASSSGTSGMDTQYF TGTGCCAGCAGCTCCGGGACTAGCGGGATGGATACGCAGTATTTT
NA 14 TRBJ2-1 TRBV7-8 TRBD2 CASSFYRDYDEQFF TGTGCCAGCAGCTTCTACCGGGACTACGATGAGCAGTTCTTC
NA 16 TRBJ2-3 TRBV5-5 NA CASSLGATGPTDTQYF TGTGCCAGCAGCTTGGGGGCTACAGGCCCCACAGATACGCAGTATTTT
NA 14 TRBJ2-2 TRBV21-1 NA CASSSLAGSGELFF TGTGCCAGCAGCAGTCTTGCGGGGTCCGGGGAGCTGTTTTTT
NA 14 TRBJ2-1 TRBV7-7 NA CASSLPGTANEQFF TGTGCCAGCAGCCTGCCCGGGACTGCCAATGAGCAGTTCTTC
NA 13 TRBJ1-1 TRBV9 NA CASSGQGRPEAFF TGTGCCAGCAGCGGGCAGGGGCGGCCTGAAGCTTTCTTT
once 19 TRBJ1-1 TRBV2 NA CASSGQRWVQAGWNTEAFF TGTGCCAGCAGTGGACAAAGGTGGGTGCAGGCTGGTTGGAACACTGAAGCTTTCTTT
NA 15 TRBJ2-5 TRBV5-6 NA CASSFGVALSETQYF TGTGCCAGCAGCTTCGGGGTCGCACTCTCAGAGACCCAGTACTTC
NA 18 TRBJ1-1 TRBV10-3 TRBD1 CAISESLEQGAWDTEAFF TGTGCCATCAGTGAGTCTCTAGAACAGGGGGCATGGGACACTGAAGCTTTCTTT
NA 15 TRBJ2-7 TRBV30 TRBD2 CAWSVLSRGVHEQYF TGTGCCTGGAGTGTACTAAGTCGGGGGGTCCACGAGCAGTACTTC
NA 15 TRBJ2-7 TRBV6-6 NA CASSYSIPQAYEQYF TGTGCCAGCAGTTACTCGATCCCACAGGCCTACGAGCAGTACTTC
NA 13 TRBJ2-7 TRBV30 NA CAWSWDTAYEQYF TGTGCCTGGAGTTGGGACACCGCCTACGAGCAGTACTTC
NA 12 TRBJ2-7 TRBV5-6 TRBD1 CASSSTGHEQYF TGTGCCAGCAGCTCGACAGGGCACGAGCAGTACTTC
NA 18 TRBJ2-1 TRBV4-1 TRBD2 CASSQGGASGGPNNEQFF TGCGCCAGCAGCCAAGGGGGCGCTAGCGGGGGCCCGAACAATGAGCAGTTCTTC
NA 13 TRBJ1-2 TRBV7-9 TRBD1 CASSPGQGEGYTF TGTGCCAGCAGCCCAGGACAGGGAGAGGGCTACACCTTC
NA 13 TRBJ2-1 TRBV11-2 TRBD2 CASSTQRESEQFF TGTGCCAGCAGCACCCAGCGGGAATCTGAGCAGTTCTTC
NA 9 TRBJ1-1 TRBV29-1 NA CSAGGEAFF TGCAGCGCCGGGGGTGAAGCTTTCTTT
NA 17 TRBJ2-1 TRBV12-5 TRBD2 CASGSSSGRAGYNEQFF TGTGCTAGTGGTTCCTCTAGCGGGAGGGCCGGCTACAATGAGCAGTTCTTC
NA 15 TRBJ2-7 TRBV11-2 TRBD2 CASSLAPGLVYEQYF TGTGCCAGCAGCTTAGCCCCGGGACTAGTCTACGAGCAGTACTTC
NA 16 TRBJ2-7 TRBV4-2 TRBD2 CASSRELAGGTYEQYF TGTGCCAGCAGCCGAGAACTAGCGGGAGGGACCTACGAGCAGTACTTC
NA 17 TRBJ2-7 TRBV29-1 NA CSALGGAGGSFSYEQYF TGCAGCGCTCTAGGGGGGGCAGGGGGCTCTTTCTCCTACGAGCAGTACTTC
NA 13 TRBJ2-7 TRBV28 NA CASVAGSTYEQYF TGTGCCAGCGTGGCAGGCAGTACCTACGAGCAGTACTTC
NA 14 TRBJ2-5 TRBV7-7 TRBD1 CASSPSARGETQYF TGTGCTAGCAGCCCCTCAGCCAGGGGGGAGACCCAGTACTTC
NA 16 TRBJ1-2 TRBV4-3 NA CASSQDSAIMGLGYTF TGCGCCAGCAGCCAAGATTCGGCAATAATGGGGCTAGGCTACACCTTC
NA 14 TRBJ1-1 TRBV7-3 TRBD1 CASSLTGTVTEAFF TGTGCCAGCAGCTTAACCGGGACAGTAACTGAAGCTTTCTTT
NA 15 TRBJ1-3 TRBV14 NA CASSNDDSWGNTIYF TGTGCCAGCTCCAACGACGACAGTTGGGGAAACACCATATATTTT
NA 16 TRBJ2-3 TRBV6-1 NA CASSEGPVGGPDTQYF TGTGCCAGCAGTGAAGGTCCCGTAGGAGGCCCGGATACGCAGTATTTT
NA 15 TRBJ1-3 TRBV7-8 TRBD1 CASSFDRDSGNTIYF TGTGCCAGCAGTTTCGACAGGGACTCTGGAAACACCATATATTTT
NA 12 TRBJ2-3 TRBV2 NA CASSWGEDTQYF TGTGCCAGCAGCTGGGGGGAAGATACGCAGTATTTT
NA 12 TRBJ1-1 TRBV15 NA CATSRHGFGAFF TGTGCCACCAGCAGGCACGGTTTCGGAGCTTTCTTT
NA 14 TRBJ1-5 TRBV2 TRBD1 CASRTDRFDQPQHF TGTGCCAGCAGAACGGACAGGTTTGATCAGCCCCAGCATTTT
NA 16 TRBJ2-1 TRBV5-1 TRBD1 CASSGGTGTIYNEQFF TGCGCCAGCAGCGGGGGGACAGGCACTATCTACAATGAGCAGTTCTTC
NA 16 TRBJ1-2 TRBV19 TRBD1 CASRFSGQGSFGGYTF TGTGCCAGTAGATTCTCCGGACAGGGGTCCTTTGGCGGCTACACCTTC